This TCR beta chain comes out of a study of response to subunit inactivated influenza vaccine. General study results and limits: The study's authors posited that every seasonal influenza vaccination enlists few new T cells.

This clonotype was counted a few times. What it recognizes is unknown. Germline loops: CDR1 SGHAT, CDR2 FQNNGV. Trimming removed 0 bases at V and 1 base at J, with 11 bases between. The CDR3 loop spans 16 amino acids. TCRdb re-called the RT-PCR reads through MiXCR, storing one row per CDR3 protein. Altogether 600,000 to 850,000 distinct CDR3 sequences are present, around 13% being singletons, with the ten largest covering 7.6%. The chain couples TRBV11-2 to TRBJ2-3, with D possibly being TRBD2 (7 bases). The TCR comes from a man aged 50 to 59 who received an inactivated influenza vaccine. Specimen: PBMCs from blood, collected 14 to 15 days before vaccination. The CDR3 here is CASSLDRGAGTDTQYF. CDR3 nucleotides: TGTGCCAGCAGCTTAGATCGGGGGGCTGGCACAGATACGCAGTATTTT.